The 27 T cell receptor beta chains reported below all come from one sample, sequenced in a study of neurological immune-mediated disorders. TCRdb recomputed calls from the 5' RACE reads with MiXCR, one row per CDR3 protein. The sample has approximately 60,000 distinct CDR3 sequences, approximately 4% seen once. Sequenced sample: PBMCs. Source of these receptors: a man aged 50-60 years with multiple sclerosis.

This clonotype was counted a few times. The rearrangement joins TRBV21-1 to TRBJ1-1. TRBV21-1 is labeled a pseudogene. This CDR3 has 14 residues. The CDR3 bases are TGTGCCAGCAGCAAATCCGCTACCTACACTGAAGCTTTCTTT. It is translated as CASSKSATYTEAFF.

In its sample, this clonotype was seen many times. This chain's CDR3 is CSAREPSGGTDTQYF. The CDR3 DNA follows: TGCAGTGCTAGAGAGCCCTCGGGGGGCACAGATACGCAGTATTTT. This sequence joins TRBV20-1 and TRBJ2-3, with a weak D call TRBD2 (6 bases). Germline V gene data show CDR1 as DFQATT and CDR2 as SNEGSKA (reference sequence). V lost 0 bases to trimming and J lost 1 base, with 11 bases between them. The CDR3 covers 15 residues.

There are many counts of this clonotype. The chain employs TRBV7-9 and TRBJ1-1, with 7 bases matching TRBD1. V lost 2 bases to trimming and J lost 3 bases; unmatched junction nucleotides: 9. The germline CDR1 and CDR2 sequences are SEHNR and FQNEAQ (reference sequence). The CDR3 is 16 residues long. CDR3 in DNA: TGTGCCAGCAGCTTATGGGGGGACAGTAGCCACACTGAAGCTTTCTTT. Its protein product is CASSLWGDSSHTEAFF.

This clonotype has a count of ten or more. The chain joins TRBV5-1 to TRBJ2-6; TRBD1 might be the D (6 bases). Germline CDR1 reads SGHRS; CDR2 reads YFSETQ. The CDR3 is 20 amino acids. V was pared by 4 bases and J by 2 bases, with 25 bases between. The CDR3 loop reads CASSHGRPGANRAGANVLTF. The CDR3 coding sequence is TGCGCCAGCAGCCACGGACGGCCAGGGGCAAATCGGGCTGGGGCCAACGTCCTGACTTTC.

This clonotype was recorded many times. The rearrangement joins TRBV20-1 to TRBJ1-5; 7 positions agree with TRBD1. There are 14 residues in the CDR3. With 4 bases clipped from V and 6 bases from J, the junction kept 9 bases outside the gene matches. Per germline, CDR1 DFQATT and CDR2 SNEGSKA (reference sequence). The CDR3 loop reads CSAKPITGVQPQHF. The CDR3 nucleotides read TGCAGTGCTAAACCAATCACAGGGGTTCAGCCCCAGCATTTT.

This clonotype has at least ten counts. DNA of the CDR3: TGTGCCAGCAGTCCCCCTGGACAGGTCTCTGGAAACACCATATATTTT. It yields the protein CASSPPGQVSGNTIYF. V gene TRBV28 combines with J gene TRBJ1-3, with TRBD1 identical over 7 bases. Germline-derived CDR1 and CDR2 are MDHEN and SYDVKM. V shed 5 bases, J shed 0 bases, and the junction held 7 bases outside the gene matches. The CDR3 extends over 16 amino acids.

A few counts support this clonotype. This chain's CDR3 is CATSRDLGQTGELFF. The CDR3 DNA is TGTGCCACCAGCAGAGATTTGGGCCAGACCGGGGAGCTGTTTTTT. The chain links TRBV15 to TRBJ2-2; no definite D call. Germline V lookup: CDR1 LNHNV, CDR2 YYDKDF (reference sequence). The CDR3 spans 15 residues. V lost 0 bases to trimming and J lost 5 bases, with 10 bases between them.

This clonotype was recorded many times. This chain links TRBV20-1 with TRBJ1-6; 7 bases agree with TRBD1. The CDR3 covers 18 residues. Germline V gene lookup returns CDR1 DFQATT and CDR2 SNEGSKA (reference sequence). V lost 6 bases, J lost 19 bases, and 33 bases stayed unmatched. Written as DNA, the CDR3 is TGCAGTGCCTCAGGGGGAACAGCATTCACCCCTCTCGACTTTGAGTTACACTTT. This encodes CSASGGTAFTPLDFELHF.

This clonotype appeared many times. This chain links TRBV20-1 with TRBJ2-3; 7 positions match TRBD2. This CDR3 has 16 amino acids. V gave up 0 bases and J gave up 1 base; unmatched junction bases: 7. Germline V CDR1 and CDR2: DFQATT, SNEGSKA (reference sequence). In DNA, the CDR3 is TGCAGTGCTAGAGATTGGCGACTAGCTCGCACAGATACGCAGTATTTT. Its protein product is CSARDWRLARTDTQYF.

The rearrangement joins TRBV18 to TRBJ2-2; D might be TRBD1 (5 bases). V lost 3 bases to trimming and J lost 5 bases, with 13 bases between them. Germline CDR1 and CDR2: KGHSH and LQKENI. The CDR3 runs 15 residues. The CDR3 spells CASSPTPRTTGELFF. The DNA of the CDR3 is TGTGCCAGCTCACCGACCCCCCGGACAACCGGGGAGCTGTTTTTT.

At least ten counts were recorded for this clonotype. V usage is TRBV7-2 and J usage is TRBJ1-1, with 7 bases matching TRBD1. Germline V gene sequence: CDR1 SGHTA, CDR2 FQGNSA. CDR3 length: 17 residues. The junction had 12 bases not matched to a gene; V was cut back by 1 base and J by 4 bases. The CDR3 region has the DNA TGTGCCAGCAGCTTAGGGCCTGGTTGGGCAGGGGGCACTGAAGCTTTCTTT. Translating it yields CASSLGPGWAGGTEAFF.

This clonotype has at least ten counts. The chain uses TRBV28 and TRBJ1-1; tentative D call: TRBD1 (5 bases). This CDR3 region has 16 residues. Germline V gives CDR1 MDHEN, CDR2 SYDVKM. The germline V and J ends were trimmed by 3 bases and 1 base, with 15 bases remaining between them. The DNA for the CDR3 is TGTGCCAGCAGTTTCTTCAGTGGGACCCAGAACACTGAAGCTTTCTTT. Translating it yields CASSFFSGTQNTEAFF.

This clonotype came up many times. CDR3 sequence: CASSPIPRTTNEKLFF. The CDR3 DNA is TGTGCCAGCTCACCGATCCCCCGCACAACTAATGAAAAACTGTTTTTT. This chain joins TRBV18 and TRBJ1-4; D call uncertain. The CDR3 totals 16 residues. V was pared by 3 bases and J by 0 bases, with 11 bases between. CDR1 is KGHSH, CDR2 LQKENI, per germline. Full variable domain (missing parts from reference TRBV18 and TRBJ1-4): NAGVMQNPRHLVRRRGQEARLRCSPMKGHSHVYWYRQLPEEGLKFMVYLQKENIIDESGMPKERFSAEFPKEGPSILRIQQVVRGDSAAYFCASSPIPRTTNEKLFFGSGTQLSVL.

This clonotype was seen repeatedly, ten times or more. The genes are TRBV27 and TRBJ2-6; D is unresolved. Germline CDR1 and CDR2: MNHEY and SMNVEV (reference sequence). This CDR3 contains 18 residues. V was shortened by 2 bases and J by 0 bases, with 14 bases between the two germline ends. CDR3 sequence: CASSLGPGQNSGANVLTF. The CDR3 coding sequence is TGTGCCAGCAGTTTAGGGCCCGGGCAGAACTCTGGGGCCAACGTCCTGACTTTC.

This clonotype was counted only a few times. The rearrangement joins TRBV12-3 or TRBV12-4 to TRBJ1-5; D is perhaps TRBD1 (5 bases). The CDR3 loop spans 15 amino acids. V shed 2 bases and J shed 4 bases, with 12 bases lying between them. The CDR3 bases are TGTGCCAGCAGTTTACGGGGGGGTTGGAATCAGCCCCAGCATTTT. Translating gives CASSLRGGWNQPQHF.

This clonotype was seen a handful of times. This sequence joins TRBV3-1 and TRBJ1-1, with 7 bases lining up with TRBD1. Germline CDR1 LGHDT, CDR2 YNNKEL (reference sequence). V gave up 3 bases and J gave up 5 bases; unmatched junction bases: 6. The CDR3 covers 14 residues. CDR3: CASSQTGPGTEAFF. DNA of the CDR3: TGTGCCAGCAGCCAGACAGGGCCCGGAACTGAAGCTTTCTTT.

This clonotype was counted a few times. This sequence joins TRBV7-9 and TRBJ2-1; no clear D. CDR3 length: 14 residues. Germline loops: CDR1 SEHNR, CDR2 FQNEAQ (reference sequence). Trimming took 3 bases from V and 10 from J, leaving 16 bases between them. The CDR3 loop reads CASSFSVQLNEQFF. The CDR3 nucleotides read TGTGCCAGCAGCTTTTCGGTACAACTGAACGAGCAGTTCTTC.

As to this clonotype: A much larger clone is a single base away; this may be a read error. This rearrangement joins TRBV28 to TRBJ2-7; D is possibly TRBD1 (6 bases). The CDR3 is 12 residues long. Germline V gene data show CDR1 as MDHEN and CDR2 as SYDVKM. V lost 6 bases to trimming and J lost 7 bases, with 13 bases between them. The CDR3 protein is CASRTTGKEQYF. The CDR3 DNA sequence: TGTGCCAGCAGAACAACAGGGAAAGAGCAGTACTTC.

This chain uses TRBV27 with TRBJ2-7, with TRBD1 as a possible D gene (6 bases). Germline CDR1 reads MNHEY; CDR2 reads SMNVEV (reference sequence). The CDR3 extends over 13 amino acids. Trimming left V 5 bases short and J 2 bases short, with 10 bases between. CDR3 protein: CASSQGPAYEQYF. DNA of the CDR3: TGTGCCAGCAGTCAGGGGCCGGCCTACGAGCAGTACTTC.

This clonotype occurred many times. This chain links TRBV20-1 with TRBJ1-5, with a possible D match to TRBD1 (5 bases). The ends were cut back, 1 base at V and 3 bases at J, with 10 bases in the middle. The CDR3 consists of 14 residues. CDR1 and CDR2 from the germline V gene are DFQATT and SNEGSKA (reference sequence). The CDR3 reads CSARVGAYNQPQHF. The CDR3 region has the DNA TGCAGTGCTAGAGTCGGGGCCTACAATCAGCCCCAGCATTTT.

This clonotype was recorded at least ten times. V and J are TRBV4-2 and TRBJ2-1; 11 nucleotides match TRBD2. Germline CDR1 is LGHNA and CDR2 is YNFKEQ. The length of the CDR3 is 15 residues. V trimming: 1 base; J trimming: 5 bases; junction bases outside the gene matches: 1. The CDR3 sequence is CASSQVAGGDNEQFF. DNA of the CDR3: TGTGCCAGCAGCCAAGTAGCGGGGGGGGACAATGAGCAGTTCTTC.

This clonotype was observed at least ten times. The chain combines TRBV5-4 with TRBJ2-2; perhaps TRBD1 as D (5 bases). Germline assignment: CDR1 SGHNT and CDR2 YYREEE (reference sequence). The CDR3 is 12 amino acids. V lost 3 bases and J lost 7, with 7 bases in between. As DNA, the CDR3 is TGTGCCAGCAGCTATGACAGCGGGGAGCTGTTTTTT. Its protein product is CASSYDSGELFF.

The chain's CDR3 is CAISEGSTEAFF. As DNA, the CDR3 is TGTGCCATCAGTGAGGGAAGTACTGAAGCTTTCTTT. This chain uses TRBV10-3 with TRBJ1-1; D not certain. Trimming pared 2 bases from V and 5 bases from J, leaving 6 bases between. Germline CDR1 reads ENHRY; CDR2 reads SYGVKD. The CDR3 length is 12 residues.

A few counts support this clonotype. The V gene is TRBV5-1, the J gene TRBJ2-4; 10 nucleotides align to TRBD1. Germline assignment: CDR1 SGHRS and CDR2 YFSETQ. The J segment lost 7 bases and the V segment lost 5 bases, leaving 9 bases of the junction unmatched. The CDR3 has 15 residues. The CDR3 here is CASRTDRGRGNIQYF. The CDR3, as DNA: TGCGCCAGCAGAACCGACAGGGGGCGCGGGAACATTCAGTACTTC. Looking up the rest from reference TRBV5-1 and TRBJ2-4 gives the full variable domain: KAGVTQTPRYLIKTRGQQVTLSCSPISGHRSVSWYQQTPGQGLQFLFEYFSETQRNKGNFPGRFSGRQFSNSRSEMNVSTLELGDSALYLCASRTDRGRGNIQYFGAGTRLSVL.

This clonotype has ten or more counts. The chain recombines TRBV27 with TRBJ2-2; 8 bases match TRBD2. Looked up from germline, CDR1 is MNHEY and CDR2 is SMNVEV (reference sequence). The CDR3 totals 16 residues. V trimming: 1 base; J trimming: 0 bases; junction bases outside the gene matches: 1. CDR3 sequence: CASSLLLAANTGELFF. CDR3 nucleotide sequence: TGTGCCAGCAGTTTATTACTAGCGGCGAACACCGGGGAGCTGTTTTTT.

This clonotype was detected many times. The chain is built from TRBV20-1 and TRBJ2-1, with D possibly matching TRBD2 (6 bases). From germline, CDR1 is DFQATT and CDR2 SNEGSKA (reference sequence). V shed 3 bases and J shed 2 bases, with 14 bases lying between them. The CDR3 runs to 15 residues. The CDR3 sequence is CSAREEGQPYNEQFF. The CDR3 DNA is TGCAGTGCTAGGGAGGAGGGCCAGCCCTACAATGAGCAGTTCTTC.

The chain couples TRBV5-1 to TRBJ2-7, with 10 bases fitting TRBD2. Germline V gene sequence: CDR1 SGHRS, CDR2 YFSETQ. V lost 4 bases to trimming and J lost 0 bases; unmatched junction nucleotides: 4. The CDR3 runs to 15 residues. CDR3 protein: CASSPGLALSYEQYF. CDR3 nucleotides: TGCGCCAGCAGCCCGGGACTAGCGCTCTCCTACGAGCAGTACTTC.